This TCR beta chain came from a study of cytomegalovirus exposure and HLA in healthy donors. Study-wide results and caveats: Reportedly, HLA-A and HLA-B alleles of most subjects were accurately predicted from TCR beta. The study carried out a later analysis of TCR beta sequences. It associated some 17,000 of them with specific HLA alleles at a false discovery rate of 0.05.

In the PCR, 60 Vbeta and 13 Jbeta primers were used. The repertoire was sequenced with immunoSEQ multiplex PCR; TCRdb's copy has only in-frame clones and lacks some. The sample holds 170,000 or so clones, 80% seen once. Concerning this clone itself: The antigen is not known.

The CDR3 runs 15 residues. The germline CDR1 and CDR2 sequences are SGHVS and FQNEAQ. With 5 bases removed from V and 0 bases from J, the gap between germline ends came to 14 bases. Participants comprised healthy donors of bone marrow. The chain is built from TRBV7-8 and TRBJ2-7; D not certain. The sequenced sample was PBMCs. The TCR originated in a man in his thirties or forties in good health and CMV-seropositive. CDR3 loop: CASSPREEISYEQYF. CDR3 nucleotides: TGTGCCAGCAGCCCCCGCGAGGAGATCTCCTACGAGCAGTACTTC. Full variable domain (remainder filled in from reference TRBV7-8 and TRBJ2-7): GAGVSQSPRYKVAKRGQDVALRCDPISGHVSLFWYQQALGQGPEFLTYFQNEAQLDKSGLPSDRFFAERPEGSVSTLKIQRTQQEDSAVYLCASSPREEISYEQYFGPGTRLTVT.